The next 5 T cell receptor beta chains were all read from a single sample in a study of blood T cell repertoires in COVID-19. Using immunoSEQ multiplex PCR, the repertoire was profiled, and TCRdb retains in-frame clones only, with some absent. The sample holds tens of thousands of clones, around nine tenths seen once. Specimen: peripheral blood. These receptors were taken from a man aged 55 to 70 with acute or convalescent COVID-19.

The CDR3 loop reads CASSQDRGWGSPLHF. DNA of the CDR3: TGCGCCAGCAGCCAAGATCGCGGGTGGGGTTCACCCCTCCACTTT. The genes are TRBV4-3 and TRBJ1-6; no reliable D call. From germline, CDR1 is LGHNA and CDR2 YSLEER. CDR3 length: 15 amino acids. The V gene lost 0 bases and the J gene lost 9 bases, with 12 bases spanning the gap.

The chain employs TRBV3-1 (or the pseudogene TRBV3-2) and TRBJ1-2; the match to TRBD1 covers 8 bases. The CDR3 runs to 13 residues. Germline V gene lookup returns CDR1 LGHDT and CDR2 YNNKEL (reference sequence). V trimming: 6 bases; J trimming: 6 bases; junction bases outside the gene matches: 6. CDR3 residues: CASSLDRADGYTF. DNA for the CDR3: TGTGCCAGCAGTCTGGACAGGGCCGATGGCTACACCTTC.

The chain joins TRBV5-1 to TRBJ2-7, with 8 bases lining up with TRBD2. CDR3 length: 13 residues. V lost 0 bases and J lost 5; bases outside the gene matches: 1. CDR1 is SGHRS and CDR2 is YFSETQ in the germline V gene. The DNA of the CDR3 is TGCGCCAGCAGCTTGGGGCGGGGGGACGAGCAGTACTTC. It specifies CASSLGRGDEQYF.

Notes on this clone: This sample also contains other DNA sequences that code for the same CDR3. V and J are TRBV5-1 and TRBJ1-3; maybe TRBD1 (5 bases). V was pared by 4 bases and J by 0 bases, with 8 bases between. The length of the CDR3 is 14 residues. Germline V gives CDR1 SGHRS, CDR2 YFSETQ. The CDR3 DNA reads as TGCGCCAGCAGCCCCCAGGGCTCTGGAAACACCATATATTTT. Amino acids: CASSPQGSGNTIYF.

The V call is TRBV5-1, the J call TRBJ1-1, with 8 bases identical to TRBD1. J was trimmed by 3 bases and V by 2 bases; bases with no gene match: 3. Germline V gene sequence: CDR1 SGHRS, CDR2 YFSETQ. The CDR3 covers 14 residues. The CDR3: CASSFETGDTEAFF. CDR3 bases: TGCGCCAGCAGCTTCGAGACAGGGGACACTGAAGCTTTCTTT.